Listed below are T cell receptor beta chains from one sample, sequenced in a study of T-cell memory formation after mild COVID-19. From the 5' RACE reads, TCRdb called clonotypes with MiXCR, one entry per CDR3 protein. The sample has hundreds of thousands of distinct CDR3 sequences; about 23% are singletons. Sequencing was carried out using PBMCs or a T cell subset sorted from them (not recorded which). The receptors come from an adult woman who had mild COVID-19 (a few samples of this study predate the infection). Cell type and time point are not known. The CDR3 runs from the conserved cysteine through the conserved F or W. A D gene is named only where the DNA matches it firmly. Clone size is not always given. Where it is, it says once, few, many or a class for expanded clones.

v_call	j_call	d_call	clone_size	cdr3_nt	cdr3_aa
TRBV19	TRBJ1-5	TRBD1	.	TGTGCCAGTAGTGCCGGGACAGTTCCTAATCAGCCCCAGCATTTT	CASSAGTVPNQPQHF
TRBV20-1	TRBJ1-2	.	.	TGCAGTGCTCCTCTGGGCGCAGTTGGCTACACCTTC	CSAPLGAVGYTF
TRBV4-1	TRBJ2-2	.	.	TGCGCCAGCAGCCAAAGGGTAGGGGGAACCGGGGAGCTGTTTTTT	CASSQRVGGTGELFF
TRBV7-3	TRBJ2-7	.	few	TGTGCCAGCAGCCCTCTCGGGGGAGGAACCTACGAGCAGTACTTC	CASSPLGGGTYEQYF
TRBV5-1	TRBJ2-7	.	.	TGCGCCAGCAGCTTGCGCAGCGGATCCTACGAGCAGTACTTC	CASSLRSGSYEQYF
TRBV7-9	TRBJ1-2	.	few	TGTGCCAGCAGCTTGACGGGCGGTACGGGCACCTTC	CASSLTGGTGTF
TRBV18	TRBJ2-7	.	few	TGTGCCAGCTCACCATATCGCCAGGCCTCCTACGAGCAGTACTTC	CASSPYRQASYEQYF
TRBV20-1	TRBJ1-1	TRBD1	.	TGCAGTGCGAACCACAGGGGGCCACTTCCTATGAACACTGAAGCTTTCTTT	CSANHRGPLPMNTEAFF
TRBV7-8	TRBJ1-1	.	.	TGTGCCAGCAGCCCAAAAGGGTCGGACATGAACACTGAAGCTTTCTTT	CASSPKGSDMNTEAFF
TRBV6-5	TRBJ2-7	.	.	TGTGCCAGCAGTTCCGCGGGGAATAACTACGAGCAGTACTTC	CASSSAGNNYEQYF
TRBV7-9	TRBJ2-5	TRBD2	few	TGTGCCAGCAGCGGAAATAGCGGGACCGGAGGGGAGACCCAGTACTTC	CASSGNSGTGGETQYF
TRBV7-9	TRBJ1-2	TRBD1	few	TGTGCCAGCAGCTTTCAGGGGGCCGGCTATGGCTACACCTTC	CASSFQGAGYGYTF
TRBV6-2/TRBV6-3	TRBJ1-1	.	.	TGTGCCAGCAGTTATTCCTCCGGAATCACTGAAGCTTTCTTT	CASSYSSGITEAFF
TRBV28	TRBJ1-1	.	many	TGTGCCAGCAGTTTAGAGGCAGGGGATTGGAACACTGAAGCTTTCTTT	CASSLEAGDWNTEAFF
TRBV12-3/TRBV12-4	TRBJ1-4	.	few	TGTGCCAGCAGTTCCCCCCGGGATCTTAATGAAAAACTGTTTTTT	CASSSPRDLNEKLFF
TRBV29-1	TRBJ2-1	.	.	TGCAGCGTTGAAGACTACAATGAGCAGTTCTTC	CSVEDYNEQFF
TRBV6-1	TRBJ2-7	TRBD1	many	TGTGCCAGCAGTGAAGAGGGACAGGGTTCCTACGAGCAGTACTTC	CASSEEGQGSYEQYF
TRBV5-6	TRBJ1-1	.	.	TGTGCCAGCAGCTTTGGGACGACCGGAGAAGCTTTCTTT	CASSFGTTGEAFF
TRBV7-3	TRBJ2-3	TRBD2	few	TGTGCCAGCAGCTTATCGGTAGCGGGGGCTCCAGATACGCAGTATTTT	CASSLSVAGAPDTQYF
TRBV7-9	TRBJ2-1	.	.	TGTGCCAGCAGCCCGGCGGGGATTGAGCAGTTCTTC	CASSPAGIEQFF
TRBV5-1	TRBJ2-1	.	few	TGCGCCAGCAGCTCCCGAGGACTGAGCAATGAGCAGTTCTTC	CASSSRGLSNEQFF
TRBV20-1	TRBJ1-1	TRBD1	few	TGCAGTGCTGGACGACAGGGGGCCGTGGGTGAAGCTTTCTTT	CSAGRQGAVGEAFF
TRBV5-1	TRBJ2-2	.	many	TGCGCCAGCAGCTTAGGACCGGGGGACACCGGGGAGCTGTTTTTT	CASSLGPGDTGELFF
TRBV28	TRBJ2-2	TRBD2	few	TGTGCCAGCAGTTTGCGGGGGGCGGTCACCGGGGAGCTGTTTTTT	CASSLRGAVTGELFF
TRBV5-6	TRBJ1-2	TRBD1	.	TGTGCCAGCACCCATGGACAGGGTTCCGACCTTGATGGCTACACCTTC	CASTHGQGSDLDGYTF
TRBV5-1	TRBJ1-1	.	few	TGCGCCAGCAGCTTGTCGGTTGCTGTGGGGGGGCTCACTGAAGCTTTCTTT	CASSLSVAVGGLTEAFF
TRBV25-1	TRBJ1-4	TRBD1	.	TGTGCCAGCAGTGTGCTCGGGACAGGGGGTAATGAAAAACTGTTTTTT	CASSVLGTGGNEKLFF
TRBV24-1	TRBJ2-3	TRBD2	.	TGTGCCACCAGTGATTCCGTAAAGGGACTAGCGGGCACAGATACGCAGTATTTT	CATSDSVKGLAGTDTQYF
TRBV3-1	TRBJ2-7	TRBD2	few	TGTGCCAGCAGCCGAGGGACTAGCGGCCCATACGAGCAGTACTTC	CASSRGTSGPYEQYF
TRBV5-6	TRBJ1-5	.	few	TGTGCCAGCAGCTTGAGTTATAGCAATCAGCCCCAGCATTTT	CASSLSYSNQPQHF
TRBV6-5	TRBJ2-3	TRBD1	few	TGTGCCAGCAGTTACTCTCAGGGGGTGAAAGATACGCAGTATTTT	CASSYSQGVKDTQYF
TRBV3-1	TRBJ1-2	.	few	TGTGCCAGCAGCCAAGAGACGGGGCTTAGGGGCTACACCTTC	CASSQETGLRGYTF
TRBV7-2	TRBJ2-5	.	.	TGTGCCAGCAGCTTAGCTGGCCGACTTGCGACTTACCAAGAGACCCAGTACTTC	CASSLAGRLATYQETQYF
TRBV29-1	TRBJ2-1	.	few	TGCAGCGTTGCCCAGCATGGAGGCAATGAGCAGTTCTTC	CSVAQHGGNEQFF
TRBV13	TRBJ2-2	TRBD2	.	TGTGCCAGCAGCTCCGGGACTAGAAGCACCGGGGAGCTGTTTTTT	CASSSGTRSTGELFF
TRBV5-5	TRBJ2-1	.	.	TGTGCCAGCAGCTCCGGAAGGGGGGACTGGGGCAATGAGCAGTTCTTC	CASSSGRGDWGNEQFF
TRBV20-1	TRBJ1-1	.	few	TGCAGTGCTAGTGCGGCAGGCCCTGAAACTGAAGCTTTCTTT	CSASAAGPETEAFF
TRBV7-3	TRBJ2-1	.	.	TGTGCCAGCAGCTTTCAGGGGGGGTACAACAATGAGCAGTTCTTC	CASSFQGGYNNEQFF
TRBV12-3/TRBV12-4	TRBJ2-7	.	many	TGTGCCAGCACTTCAGACCGTCTCAACTCCTACGAGCAGTACTTC	CASTSDRLNSYEQYF
TRBV6-2/TRBV6-3	TRBJ1-1	.	.	TGTGCCAGCAGTTACGGCAGGGACACTGAAGCTTTCTTT	CASSYGRDTEAFF
TRBV7-9	TRBJ1-1	TRBD1	few	TGTGCCAGCTGGGTGTGGGGACAGGGGCCACCTGAAGCTTTCTTT	CASWVWGQGPPEAFF
TRBV18	TRBJ1-1	TRBD1	few	TGTGCCAGCTCACATCACGGGGGACAGGAGAACACTGAAGCTTTCTTT	CASSHHGGQENTEAFF
TRBV29-1	TRBJ1-1	.	.	TGCAGCGCCAAGGACGGGGGAGGCACTGAAGCTTTCTTT	CSAKDGGGTEAFF
TRBV5-5	TRBJ2-1	.	.	TGTGCCAGCAGCCACGGAACGGGTACCCTCTACAATGAGCAGTTCTTC	CASSHGTGTLYNEQFF
TRBV6-5	TRBJ2-7	TRBD2	few	TGTGCCAGCAGTTACTGGTCCCCTTTCGGCGACTTAGCGGGAAGCTCCTACGAGCAGTACTTC	CASSYWSPFGDLAGSSYEQYF
TRBV20-1	TRBJ1-5	.	.	TGCAGTGTCCCGAGAGGGGTTCAGCCCCAGCATTTT	CSVPRGVQPQHF
TRBV10-3	TRBJ2-7	.	.	TGTGCCATCAGTGTCGGCAGCTCCTACGAGCAGTACTTC	CAISVGSSYEQYF
TRBV7-2	TRBJ2-3	.	few	TGTGCCAGCAGCTTGGGTCCCCGGGTGCCAGATACGCAGTATTTT	CASSLGPRVPDTQYF
TRBV7-9	TRBJ2-3	.	.	TGTGCCAGCAGCTCCCCTCGGGCTTGGGATACGCAGTATTTT	CASSSPRAWDTQYF
TRBV5-4	TRBJ2-6	.	.	TGTGCCAGCAGCGCGATACACGTCTCTGGGGCCAACGTCCTGACTTTC	CASSAIHVSGANVLTF
TRBV25-1	TRBJ2-1	.	.	TGTGCCAGCAGTGCGGACGGCGATGAGCAGTTCTTC	CASSADGDEQFF
TRBV7-3	TRBJ2-1	.	few	TGTGCCAGCAGCTTGGCGGGTAGCAATGAGCAGTTCTTC	CASSLAGSNEQFF
TRBV12-3/TRBV12-4	TRBJ2-3	.	once	TGTGCCAGCAGCAGCCCCGGGAAGCAGTATTTT	CASSSPGKQYF
TRBV12-3/TRBV12-4	TRBJ1-2	TRBD1	.	TGTGCCAGCAGGCCAGACAGGGGACGGGCCTATGGCTACACCTTC	CASRPDRGRAYGYTF
TRBV20-1	TRBJ2-3	TRBD2	once	TGCAGTGCTAGCGAGCGGGAGTGGGCAGATACGCAGTATTTT	CSASEREWADTQYF
TRBV7-2	TRBJ2-7	.	few	TGTGCCAGCAGCTTAGCCGGGAAACCCGAGCAGTACTTC	CASSLAGKPEQYF
TRBV6-5	TRBJ1-2	TRBD1	few	TGTGCCAGCGGTTGGACAGGCGACGGTGGCTACACCTTC	CASGWTGDGGYTF
TRBV6-6	TRBJ1-1	.	.	TGTGCCAGCAGCCCAGACGTAAGAACTGAAGCTTTCTTT	CASSPDVRTEAFF
TRBV4-2	TRBJ2-5	TRBD1	.	TGTGCCAGCAGCCAAGGACGGACAGGGGGAGAGACCCAGTACTTC	CASSQGRTGGETQYF
TRBV18	TRBJ2-5	TRBD2	few	TGTGCCAGCTCACCACCGGGGCTAGCGGGGGGACAAGAGACCCAGTACTTC	CASSPPGLAGGQETQYF